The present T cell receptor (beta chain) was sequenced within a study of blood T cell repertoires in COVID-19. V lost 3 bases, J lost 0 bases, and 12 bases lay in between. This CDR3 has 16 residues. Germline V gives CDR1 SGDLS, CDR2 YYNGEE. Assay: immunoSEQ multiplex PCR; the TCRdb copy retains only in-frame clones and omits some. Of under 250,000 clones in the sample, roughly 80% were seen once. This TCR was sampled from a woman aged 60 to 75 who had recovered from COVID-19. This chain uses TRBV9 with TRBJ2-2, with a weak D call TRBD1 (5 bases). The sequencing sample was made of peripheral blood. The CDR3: CASSAQGFPNTGELFF. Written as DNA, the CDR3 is TGTGCCAGCAGCGCCCAGGGTTTCCCGAACACCGGGGAGCTGTTTTTT.